This T cell receptor beta chain stems from a study of shared clonotypes between healthy human individuals. Study findings and constraints: With several donors compared, approximately 5.5% of naive CD4 clonotypes were shared. Among the subsets, naive ones generally showed larger estimated richness than memory ones.

Running of the assay took place at deep level. Only in-frame clones appear in the TCRdb table, and some are missing; sequencing was by immunoSEQ multiplex PCR. Of hundreds of thousands of clones in the sample, about 95% were seen once. Positive CCR7 selection of CD45RO-negative cells yielded the naive CD8 cells, and terminally differentiated effector memory CD45RA+ cells were excluded. This CDR3 region has 16 residues. Germline V lookup: CDR1 SGHNT, CDR2 YYREEE (reference sequence). After removal of 4 bases from V and 2 bases from J, the junction contained 10 bases not matched to a gene. About this clone itself: Its specificity is unknown.

Sequences were obtained from naive CD8+ T cells sorted from blood. V and J are TRBV5-4 and TRBJ2-7; the match to TRBD1 covers 9 bases. The receptor's source is a woman between 25 and 40 years old in good health. DNA for the CDR3: TGTGCCAGCAGCGGGGGGGCAGGACAGGGGACCTACGAGCAGTACTTC. Protein: CASSGGAGQGTYEQYF.